The TCR beta chain under discussion was sequenced for a study of T-cell reconstitution after alpha-beta-depleted transplantation in children. Study results and limitations: Expanded clones from the graft, numbering several hundred, reportedly supplied alpha-beta T cells about two months after transplant.

This CDR3 has 16 amino acids. V shed 3 bases and J shed 5 bases, with 18 bases lying between them. Germline-derived CDR1 and CDR2 are KGHSH and LQKENI. Notes on this clonotype: Its antigen is not identified.

Preparing the TCRbeta library involved the use of unique molecular identifiers. MiXCR, run by TCRdb on the PCR reads, gives a single entry per CDR3 protein. The table records approximately 650,000 distinct CDR3 sequences, less than 15% of them present only once. The V and J genes are TRBV18 and TRBJ2-3, with D possibly TRBD2 on 6 matching bases. This receptor was taken from a girl aged 2-10 years with congenital amegakaryocytic thrombocytopenia, due to receive a stem cell transplant. Sequencing used PBMCs, obtained before TCRalphabeta/CD19-depleted stem cell transplant. CDR3 amino acids: CASSPEGLRWGDTQYF. CDR3 DNA: TGTGCCAGCTCACCCGAGGGACTTCGATGGGGAGATACGCAGTATTTT.